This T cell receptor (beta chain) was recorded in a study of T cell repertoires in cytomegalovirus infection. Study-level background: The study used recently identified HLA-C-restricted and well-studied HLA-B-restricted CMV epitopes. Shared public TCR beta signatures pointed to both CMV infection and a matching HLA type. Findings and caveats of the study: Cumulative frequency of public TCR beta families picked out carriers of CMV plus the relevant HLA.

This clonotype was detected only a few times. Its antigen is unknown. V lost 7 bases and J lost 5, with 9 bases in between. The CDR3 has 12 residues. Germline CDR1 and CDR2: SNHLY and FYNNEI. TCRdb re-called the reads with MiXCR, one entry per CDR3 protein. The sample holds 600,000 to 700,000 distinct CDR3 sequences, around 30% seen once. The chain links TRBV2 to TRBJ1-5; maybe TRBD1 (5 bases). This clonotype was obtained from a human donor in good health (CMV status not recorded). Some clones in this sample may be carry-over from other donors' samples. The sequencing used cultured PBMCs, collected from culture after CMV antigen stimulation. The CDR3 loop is CASTGGDQPQHF. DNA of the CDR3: TGTGCCAGCACGGGGGGGGATCAGCCCCAGCATTTT.